This T cell receptor beta chain was captured in a study of blood T cell repertoires in COVID-19. On the study more broadly: PBMCs, B-cell-depleted T cells, or T cells were the source of the cDNA or gDNA that made up the material.

V dropped 4 bases and J dropped 1 base, with 7 bases sitting between them. Germline V lookup: CDR1 LNHDA, CDR2 SQIVND (reference sequence). The CDR3 length is 13 residues. This clone was seen more than once but under ten times. Original methodology: Quantification of nucleated cells was approximated via reference gene primer amplification. Produced via immunoSEQ multiplex PCR; TCRdb's table is partial and in-frame only. V, J and clone size derive from that table, while D and trimming were established from the DNA sequence. The sample contains tens of thousands of clones, about nine tenths of which appear only once.

Sequenced input: peripheral blood. The chain is built from TRBV19 and TRBJ1-1; D remains unclear. The source of this sequence is a man aged 60 to 69 with COVID-19, enrolled during active disease. In DNA form, the CDR3 reads TGTGCCAGTAGTACCACAGCGAACACTGAAGCTTTCTTT. Translating it yields CASSTTANTEAFF.